Below, 17 T cell receptor beta chains from the same sample are listed, as sequenced in a study of blood T cell repertoires in COVID-19. The repertoire was sequenced with immunoSEQ multiplex PCR; TCRdb's copy has only in-frame clones and lacks some. The top ten hold 23% of the sample, which has about 39,000 clones, approximately 85% seen once. Sequencing was performed on peripheral blood. These receptors were collected from an older man with acute or convalescent COVID-19.

This chain joins TRBV7-2 and TRBJ2-1; TRBD2 agrees at 9 bases. The germline gives CDR1 SGHTA, CDR2 FQGNSA. The CDR3 is 15 residues long. The trim removed 6 bases at V and 7 bases at J, leaving 10 bases unmatched. CDR3 protein: CASSPPGTSLNEQFF. In DNA, the CDR3 is TGTGCCAGCAGTCCACCGGGGACTAGCTTGAATGAGCAGTTCTTC.

This chain joins TRBV9 and TRBJ1-3; D remains unclear. From germline, CDR1 is SGDLS and CDR2 YYNGEE. The CDR3 spans 14 residues. V lost 3 bases and J lost 3, with 10 bases in between. The CDR3 sequence is CASSDHGNGNTIYF. The CDR3 DNA reads TGTGCCAGCAGCGATCACGGGAATGGAAACACCATATATTTT.

Written as DNA, the CDR3 is TGCGCCAGCAGCTTTTTCAACCTTAACAGGGGGCGCCTGGGGTGGAACACCGGGGAGCTGTTTTTT. Translating gives CASSFFNLNRGRLGWNTGELFF. The genes are TRBV5-1 and TRBJ2-2, with 9 bases that match TRBD1. The CDR3 is 22 residues long. CDR1 is SGHRS, CDR2 YFSETQ, per germline. With V trimmed by 2 bases and J by 1 base, 21 bases remained unmatched.

The chain uses TRBV5-1 and TRBJ1-6; TRBD1 matches at 9 bases. CDR1 is SGHRS, CDR2 YFSETQ, per germline. Germline trimming cut 0 bases from V and 7 bases from J; bases unmatched to any gene: 2. This CDR3 contains 15 residues. CDR3 nucleotides: TGCGCCAGCAGCTTGGCCGGACAGGGGAATTCACCCCTCCACTTT. As protein: CASSLAGQGNSPLHF.

This clone was seen a single time. The chain recombines TRBV15 with TRBJ2-5; D unresolved. Deletions cut 0 bases from V and 1 base from J, with 9 bases between. The CDR3 extends over 15 amino acids. Germline CDR1 LNHNV, CDR2 YYDKDF (reference sequence). The CDR3 bases are TGTGCCACCAGCAGAGATCGAGGTTTCCAAGAGACCCAGTACTTC. Translated, it gives CATSRDRGFQETQYF.

The chain carries TRBV4-2 and TRBJ2-3; 9 nucleotides agree with TRBD1. V lost 0 bases and J lost 3; bases outside the gene matches: 4. The germline V gene has CDR1 LGHNA and CDR2 YNFKEQ. CDR3 length: 16 amino acids. In DNA, the CDR3 is TGTGCCAGCAGCCAAGATGTGGACAGGGGAACAGATACGCAGTATTTT. Translating it yields CASSQDVDRGTDTQYF.

The J gene is TRBJ1-2, the V gene TRBV9; 7 bases agree with TRBD1. V lost 1 base to trimming and J lost 6 bases; unmatched junction nucleotides: 15. The CDR3 has 17 amino acids. Germline CDR1 reads SGDLS; CDR2 reads YYNGEE. The CDR3 loop is CASSVQGQNLGDDGYTF. CDR3 DNA sequence: TGTGCCAGCAGCGTACAGGGACAGAACCTGGGGGACGATGGCTACACCTTC. Full variable domain (rest looked up from reference TRBV9 and TRBJ1-2): DSGVTQTPKHLITATGQRVTLRCSPRSGDLSVYWYQQSLDQGLQFLIQYYNGEERAKGNILERFSAQQFPDLHSELNLSSLELGDSALYFCASSVQGQNLGDDGYTFGSGTRLTVV.

The J gene is TRBJ1-6, the V gene TRBV2; 7 nucleotides match TRBD1. The length of the CDR3 is 14 residues. The junction had 6 bases not matched to a gene; V was cut back by 6 bases and J by 7 bases. Germline V gene lookup returns CDR1 SNHLY and CDR2 FYNNEI. The CDR3 nucleotides read TGTGCCAGCAGCCTTGACAGGGCCAATTCACCCCTCCACTTT. This gives the protein CASSLDRANSPLHF.

V is TRBV27 and J is TRBJ2-7, with a weak D call TRBD1 (6 bases). Trimming took off 6 bases at V and 7 bases at J, with 16 bases between the two ends. Per germline, CDR1 MNHEY and CDR2 SMNVEV (reference sequence). The length of the CDR3 is 13 residues. The CDR3 DNA sequence: TGTGCCAGCAGGCAACAGGGATCATCGGAGCAGTACTTC. It is translated as CASRQQGSSEQYF.

The chain carries TRBV6-1 and TRBJ2-5, with TRBD2 identical over 9 bases. The CDR3 is 15 residues long. Losses at the gene ends were 3 bases for V and 7 bases for J; bases not matched to a gene: 9. From germline, CDR1 is MNHNS and CDR2 SASEGT. Written as DNA, the CDR3 is TGTGCCAGCAGTGAGACCCTAGCGGGAAGGGGGACCCAGTACTTC. Its translation: CASSETLAGRGTQYF.

This clone has just one count. This sequence joins TRBV4-1 and TRBJ2-1; 8 bases are a match to TRBD2. This CDR3 contains 18 residues. The germline V gene encodes CDR1 MGHRA and CDR2 YSYEKL. Trimming removed 1 base from V and 0 bases from J; junction bases left unmatched: 8. The DNA of the CDR3 is TGCGCCAGCAGCCAAGCCGGGAGGGGAAGCTTCTCCTACAATGAGCAGTTCTTC. It yields the protein CASSQAGRGSFSYNEQFF.

The chain has TRBV5-1 and TRBJ2-3, with D maybe TRBD1 (5 bases). Germline V gives CDR1 SGHRS, CDR2 YFSETQ. V was trimmed by 1 base and J by 4 bases, leaving 10 bases between them. The CDR3 sequence is 14 residues long. The CDR3 here is CASSLNQGADTQYF. The CDR3 region has the DNA TGCGCCAGCAGCTTGAACCAGGGCGCAGATACGCAGTATTTT.

The gene calls are TRBV2 and TRBJ1-2; D is possibly TRBD1 (5 bases). The CDR3 loop spans 12 amino acids. The germline V gene encodes CDR1 SNHLY and CDR2 FYNNEI. Trimming took 8 bases from V and 4 from J, leaving 11 bases between them. CDR3: CASGGEVYGYTF. The CDR3 nucleotides read TGTGCCAGCGGGGGGGAAGTCTATGGCTACACCTTC.

The chain couples TRBV11-2 to TRBJ1-1; TRBD1 matches at 10 bases. In germline, CDR1 is SGHAT, CDR2 FQNNGV. This CDR3 spans 14 amino acids. Trimming removed 5 bases from V and 5 bases from J; junction bases left unmatched: 5. The CDR3 DNA is TGTGCCAGCAGCCGGGGACAGGGGAGGACTGAAGCTTTCTTT. Amino acids: CASSRGQGRTEAFF.

The chain is built from TRBV29-1 and TRBJ2-1; D gene unclear. The CDR3 contains 16 residues. With 2 bases removed from V and 0 bases from J, the gap between germline ends came to 14 bases. Germline V CDR1 and CDR2: SQVTM, ANQGSEA. The CDR3 nucleotides are TGCAGCGTTGAATTAACAGTCCCAAGCTCCTACAATGAGCAGTTCTTC. It translates to CSVELTVPSSYNEQFF.

The rearrangement joins TRBV7-9 to TRBJ1-1; 9 positions agree with TRBD1. After removal of 5 bases from V and 5 bases from J, the junction contained 6 bases not matched to a gene. Germline CDR1 reads SEHNR; CDR2 reads FQNEAQ (reference sequence). The CDR3 consists of 14 residues. The DNA for the CDR3 is TGTGCCAGCAGCGCACAGGGGGCCCGGACTGAAGCTTTCTTT. Protein: CASSAQGARTEAFF.

The chain combines TRBV24-1 with TRBJ2-2; 7 nucleotides line up with TRBD1. Germline V gene sequence: CDR1 KGHDR, CDR2 SFDVKD. This CDR3 comprises 17 residues. V lost 3 bases, J lost 3 bases, and 9 bases stayed unmatched. The CDR3 is CATSDPNRGVDTGELFF. The CDR3 region has the DNA TGTGCCACCAGTGATCCAAACAGGGGTGTGGACACCGGGGAGCTGTTTTTT.